This T cell receptor (beta chain) originates from a study of T cells after yellow fever vaccination. Germline V gene data show CDR1 as LNHNV and CDR2 as YYDKDF (reference sequence). Trimming shortened V by 0 bases and J by 7 bases, and 13 bases separated the two germline ends. This CDR3 region has 15 residues. Each CDR3 protein is one row after TCRdb ran MiXCR on the 5' RACE reads. The sample includes about 230,000 distinct CDR3 sequences, approximately 6.7% of them seen just once. The sample holds a few counts of this clonotype. The receptor comes from a man aged 25 to 45 who received the YFV17D yellow fever vaccine. This material consisted of CD4+ T cells sorted from PBMCs, taken on the day of the yellow fever booster vaccination. The rearrangement joins TRBV15 to TRBJ1-5; a weak D match, TRBD1 (6 bases). The CDR3 coding sequence is TGTGCCACCAGCAGAGATAAGGGGGTAGGGCAGCCCCAGCATTTT. It is translated as CATSRDKGVGQPQHF.